This T cell receptor (beta chain) was sequenced in a study of CD8 T cells in ankylosing spondylitis. Whole-study results and caveats: Among TCR beta sequences, a motif of under ten highly homologous variants appeared characteristic of ankylosing spondylitis blood. Within peripheral blood, clones linked to disease were CD8+ and relatively rare.

Worth noting for this clonotype: Its specificity is unknown.

TCRdb reanalysed the 5' RACE reads using MiXCR and keeps one entry per CDR3 protein. Found here are about 340,000 distinct CDR3 sequences, roughly 15% of them singletons; the top ten hold about 1%. The V and J ends lost 4 bases and 6 bases respectively, with 15 bases between them. Germline loops: CDR1 LNHDA, CDR2 SQIVND (reference sequence). There are 14 residues in the CDR3. The V and J genes are TRBV19 and TRBJ2-5; D is possibly TRBD2 (5 bases). Sequencing input: blood, either unsorted or a sorted T cell fraction (not recorded which). The clonotype comes from a male donor with ankylosing spondylitis or in good health (not recorded which). The CDR3 spells CASSTSPRVKTQYF. CDR3 DNA sequence: TGTGCCAGTAGTACTAGCCCGAGGGTGAAGACCCAGTACTTC.